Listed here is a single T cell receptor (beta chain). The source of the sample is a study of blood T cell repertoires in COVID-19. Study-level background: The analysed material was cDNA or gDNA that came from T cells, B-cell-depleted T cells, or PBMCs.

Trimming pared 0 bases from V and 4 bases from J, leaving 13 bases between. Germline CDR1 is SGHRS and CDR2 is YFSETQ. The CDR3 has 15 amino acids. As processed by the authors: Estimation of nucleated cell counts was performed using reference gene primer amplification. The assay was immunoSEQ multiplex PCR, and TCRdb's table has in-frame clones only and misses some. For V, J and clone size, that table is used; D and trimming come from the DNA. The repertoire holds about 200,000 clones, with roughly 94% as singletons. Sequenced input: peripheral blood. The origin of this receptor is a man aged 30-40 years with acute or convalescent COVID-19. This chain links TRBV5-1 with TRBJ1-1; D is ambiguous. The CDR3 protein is CASSLAGRGGTEAFF. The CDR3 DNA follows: TGCGCCAGCAGCTTGGCGGGGAGAGGCGGCACTGAAGCTTTCTTT.